The source of this T cell receptor beta chain is a study of blood T cells in healthy people across ages. The sample providers were healthy Caucasian people from Russia, aged about 6 to 95. Every participating donor contributed 9.5 to 10 milliliters of peripheral blood through a draw. Every sample yielded at least 6 million isolated PBMCs. The V end lost 6 bases, the J end lost 10 bases, and 19 bases lay between the germline ends. In germline, CDR1 is MGHDK, CDR2 SYGVNS. The CDR3 has 15 amino acids. This clonotype was picked up a small number of times. Its antigen is unidentified. Through a sample-barcoded 5' primer and a J-beta primer mix, a second PCR was run for about 6 to 11 cycles. TCRdb re-analysed the 5' RACE reads in MiXCR, keeping a single row per CDR3 protein. The repertoire holds over 700,000 distinct CDR3 sequences, with 53% as singletons. Regarding the study as a whole: Diversity estimates drawn from one million T cells were deemed underestimates.

The receptor was isolated from a man older than 75 in good health. Sequenced sample: blood. The chain employs TRBV25-1 and TRBJ1-6; D possibly corresponds to TRBD1 (6 bases). The CDR3 coding sequence is TGTGCCAGCAGGCTGACAGGCTCTCTTTGGTCACCCCTCCACTTT. As protein: CASRLTGSLWSPLHF. Full variable domain (missing parts from reference TRBV25-1 and TRBJ1-6): EADIYQTPRYLVIGTGKKITLECSQTMGHDKMYWYQQDPGMELHLIHYSYGVNSTEKGDLSSESTVSRIRTEHFPLTLESARPSHTSQYLCASRLTGSLWSPLHFGNGTRLTVT.